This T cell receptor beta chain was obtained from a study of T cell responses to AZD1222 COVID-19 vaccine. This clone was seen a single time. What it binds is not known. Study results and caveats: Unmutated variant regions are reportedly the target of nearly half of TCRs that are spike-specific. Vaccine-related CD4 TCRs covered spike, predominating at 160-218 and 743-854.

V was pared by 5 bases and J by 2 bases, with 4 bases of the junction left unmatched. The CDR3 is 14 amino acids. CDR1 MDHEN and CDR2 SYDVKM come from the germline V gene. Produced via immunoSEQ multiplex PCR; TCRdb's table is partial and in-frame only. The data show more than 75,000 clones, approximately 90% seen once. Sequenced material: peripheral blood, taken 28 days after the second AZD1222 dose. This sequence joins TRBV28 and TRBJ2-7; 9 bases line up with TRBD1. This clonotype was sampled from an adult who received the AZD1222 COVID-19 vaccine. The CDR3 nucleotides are TGTGCCAGCAGTCCGGGACAGGGACCCTACGAGCAGTACTTC. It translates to CASSPGQGPYEQYF. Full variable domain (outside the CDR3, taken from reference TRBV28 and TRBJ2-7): DVKVTQSSRYLVKRTGEKVFLECVQDMDHENMFWYRQDPGLGLRLIYFSYDVKMKEKGDIPEGYSVSREKKERFSLILESASTNQTSMYLCASSPGQGPYEQYFGPGTRLTVT.